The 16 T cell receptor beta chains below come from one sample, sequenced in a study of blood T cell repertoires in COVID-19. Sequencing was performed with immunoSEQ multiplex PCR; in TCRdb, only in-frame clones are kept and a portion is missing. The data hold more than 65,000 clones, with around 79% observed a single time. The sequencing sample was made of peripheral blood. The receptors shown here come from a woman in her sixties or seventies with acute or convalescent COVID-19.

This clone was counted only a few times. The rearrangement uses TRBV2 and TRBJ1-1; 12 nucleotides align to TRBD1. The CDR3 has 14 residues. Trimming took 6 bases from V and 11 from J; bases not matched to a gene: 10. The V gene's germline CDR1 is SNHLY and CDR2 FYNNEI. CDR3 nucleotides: TGTGCCAGCAGCCACCGGGACAGGGGGCCGGAGGCTTTCTTT. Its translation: CASSHRDRGPEAFF.

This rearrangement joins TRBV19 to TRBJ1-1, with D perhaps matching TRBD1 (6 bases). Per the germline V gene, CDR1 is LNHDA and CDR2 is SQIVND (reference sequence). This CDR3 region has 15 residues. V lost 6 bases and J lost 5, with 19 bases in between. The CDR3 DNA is TGTGCCAGTAGACCCCCAATCGCAGGGGCAACTGAAGCTTTCTTT. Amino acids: CASRPPIAGATEAFF.

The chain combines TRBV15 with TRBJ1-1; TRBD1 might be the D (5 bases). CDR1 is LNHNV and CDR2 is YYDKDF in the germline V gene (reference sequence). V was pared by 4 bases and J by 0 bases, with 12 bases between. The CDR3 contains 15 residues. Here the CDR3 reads CATSTGGYLNTEAFF. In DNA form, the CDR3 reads TGTGCCACCAGCACGGGGGGTTATTTGAACACTGAAGCTTTCTTT.

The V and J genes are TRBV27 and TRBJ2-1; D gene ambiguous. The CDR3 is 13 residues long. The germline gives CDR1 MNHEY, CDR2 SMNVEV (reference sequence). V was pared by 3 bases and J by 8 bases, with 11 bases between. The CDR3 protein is CASSLLTEHEQFF. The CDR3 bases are TGTGCCAGCAGTTTGCTTACAGAACATGAGCAGTTCTTC.

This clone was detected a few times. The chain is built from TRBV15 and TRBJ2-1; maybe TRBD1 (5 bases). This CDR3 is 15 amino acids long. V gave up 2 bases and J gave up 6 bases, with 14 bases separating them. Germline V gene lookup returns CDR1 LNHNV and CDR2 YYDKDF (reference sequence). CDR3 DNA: TGTGCCACCAGCAGATCCACGACAGTCAGCAATGAGCAGTTCTTC. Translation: CATSRSTTVSNEQFF.

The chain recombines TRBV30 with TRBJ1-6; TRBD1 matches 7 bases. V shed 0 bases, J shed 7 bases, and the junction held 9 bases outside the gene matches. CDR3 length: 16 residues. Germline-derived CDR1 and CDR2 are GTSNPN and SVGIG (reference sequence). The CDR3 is CAWSVRGGVTNSPLHF. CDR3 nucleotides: TGTGCCTGGAGTGTAAGAGGGGGCGTTACGAATTCACCCCTCCACTTT.

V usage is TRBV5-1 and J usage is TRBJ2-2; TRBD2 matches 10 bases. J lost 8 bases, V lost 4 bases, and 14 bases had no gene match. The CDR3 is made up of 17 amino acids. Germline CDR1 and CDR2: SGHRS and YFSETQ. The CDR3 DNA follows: TGCGCCAGCAGCCCCTCCGCGCTAGCGGGAGTCGCGGGGGAGCTGTTTTTT. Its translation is CASSPSALAGVAGELFF.

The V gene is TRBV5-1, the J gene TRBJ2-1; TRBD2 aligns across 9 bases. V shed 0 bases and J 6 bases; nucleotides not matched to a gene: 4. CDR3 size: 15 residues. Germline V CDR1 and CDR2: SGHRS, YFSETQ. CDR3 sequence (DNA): TGCGCCAGCAGCTTGGCAGGACTAGCGATCAATGAGCAGTTCTTC. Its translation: CASSLAGLAINEQFF.

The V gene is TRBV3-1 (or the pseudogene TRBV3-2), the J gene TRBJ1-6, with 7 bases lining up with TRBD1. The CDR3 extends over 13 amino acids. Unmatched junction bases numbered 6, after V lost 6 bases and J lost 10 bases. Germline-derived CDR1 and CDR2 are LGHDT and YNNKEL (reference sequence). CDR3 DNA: TGTGCCAGCAGTCAGGGGGATAGCTCACCCCTCCACTTT. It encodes CASSQGDSSPLHF.

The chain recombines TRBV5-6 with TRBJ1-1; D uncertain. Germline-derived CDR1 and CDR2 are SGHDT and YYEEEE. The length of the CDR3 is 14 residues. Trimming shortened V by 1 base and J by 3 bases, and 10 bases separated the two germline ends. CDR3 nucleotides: TGTGCCAGCAGCTTGTCGGAGAGGGACACTGAAGCTTTCTTT. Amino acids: CASSLSERDTEAFF.

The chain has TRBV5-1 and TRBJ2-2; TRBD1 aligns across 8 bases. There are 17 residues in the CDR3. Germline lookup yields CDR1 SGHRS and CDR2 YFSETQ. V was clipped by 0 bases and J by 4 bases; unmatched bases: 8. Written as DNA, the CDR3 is TGCGCCAGCAGCTTGGTGGCAGGGGGCAGAGGCACCGGGGAGCTGTTTTTT. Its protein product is CASSLVAGGRGTGELFF.

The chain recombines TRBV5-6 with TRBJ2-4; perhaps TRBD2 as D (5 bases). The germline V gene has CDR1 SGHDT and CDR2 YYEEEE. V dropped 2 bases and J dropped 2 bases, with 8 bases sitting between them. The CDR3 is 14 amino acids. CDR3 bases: TGTGCCAGCAGCTTCAGCGGCCCCAAAAACATTCAGTACTTC. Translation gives CASSFSGPKNIQYF.

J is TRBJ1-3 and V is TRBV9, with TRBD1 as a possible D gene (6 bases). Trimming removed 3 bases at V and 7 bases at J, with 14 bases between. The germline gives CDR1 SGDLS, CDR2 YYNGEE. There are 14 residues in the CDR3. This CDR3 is CASSATQGSNTIYF. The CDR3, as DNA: TGTGCCAGCAGCGCGACACAGGGTTCTAACACCATATATTTT.

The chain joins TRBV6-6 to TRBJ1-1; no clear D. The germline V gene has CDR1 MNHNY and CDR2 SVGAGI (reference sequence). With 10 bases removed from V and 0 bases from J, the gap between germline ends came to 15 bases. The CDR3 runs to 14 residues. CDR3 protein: CATYQPTMNTEAFF. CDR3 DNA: TGTGCCACTTACCAACCAACTATGAACACTGAAGCTTTCTTT.

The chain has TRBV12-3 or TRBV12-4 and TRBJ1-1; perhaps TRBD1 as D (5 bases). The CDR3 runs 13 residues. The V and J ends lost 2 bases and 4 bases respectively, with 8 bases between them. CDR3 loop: CASSLMGGTEAFF. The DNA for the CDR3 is TGTGCCAGCAGTTTAATGGGGGGCACTGAAGCTTTCTTT.

The CDR3 loop is CASSSGQFQETQYF. The DNA of the CDR3 is TGTGCCAGCAGCTCCGGACAGTTCCAAGAGACCCAGTACTTC. The chain couples TRBV7-3 to TRBJ2-5, with D perhaps TRBD1 (6 bases). The V end lost 4 bases, the J end lost 1 base, and 10 bases lay between the germline ends. Germline loops: CDR1 SGHTA, CDR2 FQGTGA. This CDR3 has 14 amino acids.